Each of the 17 T cell receptor beta chains below was sequenced from the same sample in a study of T cell changes during pregnancy in multiple sclerosis (dated by TCRdb to about 2019). Libraries were made using the immunoSEQ multiplex PCR assay. What TCRdb holds here is the immuneACCESS table cut down to in-frame rearrangements. Part of the clones is not present; checked against another copy, under half of the missing clones reflect an unresolved V gene, and the others are unexplained. In this sample the table shows tens of thousands of clones, roughly 90% of which occur a single time. Around 0.5% of the sample is in the top ten clones. The sequencing used CD4+ T cells from peripheral blood mononuclear cells, collected after pregnancy. The receptors stem from a female donor with multiple sclerosis, enrolled in a pregnancy study.

The V call is TRBV19, the J call TRBJ2-7, with 12 bases identical to TRBD2. From germline, CDR1 is LNHDA and CDR2 SQIVND (reference sequence). The V gene end was trimmed by 6 bases and the J gene end by 2 bases; junction bases not matched to a gene: 5. The CDR3 totals 15 residues. The DNA of the CDR3 is TGTGCCAGTAGCGAGACTAGCGGGAGCCCCTACGAGCAGTACTTC. It is translated as CASSETSGSPYEQYF.

J is TRBJ2-5 and V is TRBV13; 7 positions match TRBD2. The J call may be faulty, since TRBJ2-7 better matches the DNA end. Germline CDR1 PRHDT, CDR2 FYEKMQ (reference sequence). The CDR3 runs 14 residues. The CDR3 bases are TGTGCCAGCAGCCCCGGACTAGTGAGTCGCGAGCAGTACTTC. Translated: CASSPGLVSREQYF.

The chain recombines TRBV10-3 with TRBJ2-2; 7 nucleotides align to TRBD2. This CDR3 spans 16 amino acids. The germline CDR1 and CDR2 sequences are ENHRY and SYGVKD. The J segment lost 4 bases and the V segment lost 6 bases, leaving 11 bases of the junction unmatched. CDR3 loop: CAIRPLREDATGELFF. The DNA for the CDR3 is TGTGCCATCAGGCCCCTACGGGAGGATGCCACCGGGGAGCTGTTTTTT.

The rearrangement joins TRBV19 to TRBJ2-3, with D perhaps TRBD1 (5 bases). The germline V and J ends were trimmed by 5 bases and 3 bases, with 9 bases remaining between them. The germline gives CDR1 LNHDA, CDR2 SQIVND (reference sequence). CDR3 length equals 13 residues. DNA of the CDR3: TGTGCCAGTAGTCAGGGAAGGACAGATACGCAGTATTTT. It encodes CASSQGRTDTQYF.

The chain couples TRBV5-1 to TRBJ2-7, with 11 nucleotides matching TRBD2. The junction had 10 bases not matched to a gene; V was cut back by 4 bases and J by 7 bases. Germline V lookup: CDR1 SGHRS, CDR2 YFSETQ. This CDR3 comprises 15 residues. The DNA for the CDR3 is TGCGCCAGCAGCCTCGGGACTAGCGGAGTTCTGGAGCAGTACTTC. It yields the protein CASSLGTSGVLEQYF.

The count of this clone is one. This chain links TRBV19 with TRBJ1-5, with 8 bases that match TRBD1. V shed 1 base and J 5 bases; nucleotides not matched to a gene: 7. This CDR3 comprises 16 residues. The germline gives CDR1 LNHDA, CDR2 SQIVND (reference sequence). This CDR3 reads CASSIVGQGGDQPQHF. Here the CDR3 DNA reads TGTGCCAGTAGTATAGTCGGACAGGGTGGGGATCAGCCCCAGCATTTT.

The rearrangement uses TRBV15 and TRBJ2-7, with 10 bases identical to TRBD2. Per germline, CDR1 LNHNV and CDR2 YYDKDF (reference sequence). This CDR3 comprises 16 residues. Trimming removed 0 bases from V and 6 bases from J; junction bases left unmatched: 8. The CDR3 here is CATSRDGLAGEGEQYF. The CDR3 DNA reads TGTGCCACCAGCAGAGATGGGCTAGCGGGAGAGGGCGAGCAGTACTTC.

This chain connects TRBV6-1 to TRBJ2-3; 9 bases line up with TRBD2. CDR3 length: 17 amino acids. Germline V gene sequence: CDR1 MNHNS, CDR2 SASEGT. Trimming at V came to 2 bases and at J to 0 bases, leaving 6 bases not matched to a gene. CDR3 loop: CASSETRLAGSTDTQYF. The DNA for the CDR3 is TGTGCCAGCAGTGAAACACGGCTAGCGGGAAGCACAGATACGCAGTATTTT.

The rearrangement links TRBV19 to TRBJ2-2, with D possibly matching TRBD2 (5 bases). The CDR3 runs to 14 residues. Germline CDR1 and CDR2: LNHDA and SQIVND (reference sequence). V lost 7 bases to trimming and J lost 5 bases, with 14 bases between them. The CDR3 DNA reads as TGTGCCAGTATCCTATCTCGAGGGACCGGGGAGCTGTTTTTT. Translation: CASILSRGTGELFF. Together with reference TRBV19 and TRBJ2-2, the CDR3 gives the full variable domain: DGGITQSPKYLFRKEGQNVTLSCEQNLNHDAMYWYRQDPGQGLRLIYYSQIVNDFQKGDIAEGYSVSREKKESFPLTVTSAQKNPTAFYLCASILSRGTGELFFGEGSRLTVL.

The chain has TRBV7-9 and TRBJ2-3; 7 nucleotides align to TRBD1. The length of the CDR3 is 15 residues. The V and J ends lost 8 bases and 1 base, in that order; junction bases with no gene match: 9. Germline V lookup: CDR1 SEHNR, CDR2 FQNEAQ (reference sequence). As DNA, the CDR3 is TGTGCCAGCGGATCCGGGACAGTAGGCACAGATACGCAGTATTTT. Translation gives CASGSGTVGTDTQYF.

This clone was seen just once. V usage is TRBV7-9 and J usage is TRBJ2-2; weak D call: TRBD2 (7 bases). Per the germline V gene, CDR1 is SEHNR and CDR2 is FQNEAQ (reference sequence). This CDR3 comprises 15 residues. Trimming took off 5 bases at V and 6 bases at J, with 16 bases between the two ends. This CDR3 reads CASSLTGGRSGELFF. The CDR3 coding sequence is TGTGCCAGCAGCCTGACGGGGGGCCGGTCCGGGGAGCTGTTTTTT.

The chain is built from TRBV5-8 and TRBJ2-1; TRBD2 is a possible D gene (5 bases). CDR1 SGHTS and CDR2 YDEGEE come from the germline V gene. V dropped 5 bases and J dropped 9 bases, with 15 bases sitting between them. The CDR3 loop spans 13 amino acids. The CDR3 DNA is TGTGCCAGCAGACTCACTAGATTCTTTGAGCAGTTCTTC. Protein sequence: CASRLTRFFEQFF.

This rearrangement joins TRBV5-6 to TRBJ2-5, with D possibly being TRBD1 (5 bases). The CDR3 sequence is 14 residues long. Between the trimmed V and J ends, which lost 4 bases and 5 bases, there was a span of 15 bases. Germline loops: CDR1 SGHDT, CDR2 YYEEEE. This CDR3 is CASSPLGPSETQYF. CDR3 DNA sequence: TGTGCCAGCAGCCCCCTGGGGCCTTCGGAGACCCAGTACTTC.

V usage is TRBV14 and J usage is TRBJ2-1; TRBD2 matches at 11 bases. The length of the CDR3 is 19 residues. V was clipped by 5 bases and J by 0 bases; unmatched bases: 12. Germline CDR1 reads SGHDN; CDR2 reads FVKESK. CDR3 protein: CASSYTLAGGTSSYNEQFF. The DNA of the CDR3 is TGTGCCAGCAGCTACACTCTAGCGGGAGGCACGAGCTCCTACAATGAGCAGTTCTTC.

The chain has TRBV13 and TRBJ2-7; 14 bases match TRBD2. The length of the CDR3 is 18 residues. Germline CDR1 is PRHDT and CDR2 is FYEKMQ (reference sequence). V lost 0 bases, J lost 3 bases, and 7 bases stayed unmatched. CDR3 region: CASSLGGLAGAGLYEQYF. DNA for the CDR3: TGTGCCAGCAGCTTAGGGGGACTAGCGGGAGCCGGGCTCTACGAGCAGTACTTC.

Worth noting for this clone: The junction departs from the called germline gene at one end, perhaps through a read error. The rearrangement links TRBV7-6 to TRBJ2-3, with a possible D match to TRBD2 (5 bases). Per germline, CDR1 SGHVS and CDR2 FNYEAQ. CDR3 length equals 14 residues. The CDR3 region is CASSLGGLLNTQYF. DNA of the CDR3: TGTGCCAGCAGTTTAGGCGGGCTTTTAAATACGCAGTATTTT.

J is TRBJ1-1 and V is TRBV19, with D perhaps matching TRBD1 (6 bases). Trimming left V 3 bases short and J 1 base short, with 9 bases between. Germline V lookup: CDR1 LNHDA, CDR2 SQIVND (reference sequence). The CDR3 has 14 amino acids. The CDR3 nucleotides read TGTGCCAGTAGTATTCGGGGGGCGAACACTGAAGCTTTCTTT. Translated, it gives CASSIRGANTEAFF.